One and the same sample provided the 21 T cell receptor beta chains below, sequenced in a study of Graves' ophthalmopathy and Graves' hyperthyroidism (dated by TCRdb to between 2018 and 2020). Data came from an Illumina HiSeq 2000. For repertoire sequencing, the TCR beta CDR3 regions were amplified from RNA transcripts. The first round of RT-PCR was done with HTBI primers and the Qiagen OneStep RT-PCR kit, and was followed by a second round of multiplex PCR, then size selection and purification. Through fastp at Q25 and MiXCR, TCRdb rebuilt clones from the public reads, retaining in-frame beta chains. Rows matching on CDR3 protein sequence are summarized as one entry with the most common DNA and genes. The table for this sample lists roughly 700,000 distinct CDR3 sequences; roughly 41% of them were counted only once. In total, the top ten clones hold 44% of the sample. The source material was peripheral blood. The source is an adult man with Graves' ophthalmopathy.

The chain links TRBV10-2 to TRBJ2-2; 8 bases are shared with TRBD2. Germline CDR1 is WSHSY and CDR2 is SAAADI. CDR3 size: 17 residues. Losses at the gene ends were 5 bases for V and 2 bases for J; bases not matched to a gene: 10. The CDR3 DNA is TGCGCCAGCAGTCCCTTTTTCAGCGGGGGTAACACCGGGGAGCTGTTTTTT. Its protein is CASSPFFSGGNTGELFF.

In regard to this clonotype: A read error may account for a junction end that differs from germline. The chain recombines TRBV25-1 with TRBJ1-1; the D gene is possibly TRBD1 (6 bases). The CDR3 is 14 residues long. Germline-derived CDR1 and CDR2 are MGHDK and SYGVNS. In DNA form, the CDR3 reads TGCGCCAGCAGTGACAGGAGTGGAAGCACTGAAGCTTTCTTT. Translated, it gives CASSDRSGSTEAFF.

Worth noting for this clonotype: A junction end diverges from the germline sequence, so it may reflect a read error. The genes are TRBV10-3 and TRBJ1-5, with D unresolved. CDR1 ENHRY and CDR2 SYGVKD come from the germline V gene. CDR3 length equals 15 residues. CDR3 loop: CASSYLDGLYQPQHF. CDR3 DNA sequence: TGTGCCAGCAGTTACTTGGACGGGCTATATCAGCCCCAGCATTTT.

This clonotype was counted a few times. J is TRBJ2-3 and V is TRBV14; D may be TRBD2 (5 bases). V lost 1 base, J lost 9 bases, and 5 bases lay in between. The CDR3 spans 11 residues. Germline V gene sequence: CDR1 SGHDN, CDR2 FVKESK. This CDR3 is CASSQGRTQYF. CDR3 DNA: TGTGCCAGCAGCCAAGGGAGGACGCAGTATTTT. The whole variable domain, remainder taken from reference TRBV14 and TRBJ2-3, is EAGVTQFPSHSVIEKGQTVTLRCDPISGHDNLYWYRRVMGKEIKFLLHFVKESKQDESGMPNNRFLAERTGGTYSTLKVQPAELEDSGVYFCASSQGRTQYFGPGTRLTVL.

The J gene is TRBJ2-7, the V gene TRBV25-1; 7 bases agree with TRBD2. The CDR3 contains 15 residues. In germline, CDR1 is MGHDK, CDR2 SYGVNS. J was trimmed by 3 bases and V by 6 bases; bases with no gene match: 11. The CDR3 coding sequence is TGTGCCAGCAGCTTGGGCCGCCGGGACTACTACGAGCAGTACTTC. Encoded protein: CASSLGRRDYYEQYF.

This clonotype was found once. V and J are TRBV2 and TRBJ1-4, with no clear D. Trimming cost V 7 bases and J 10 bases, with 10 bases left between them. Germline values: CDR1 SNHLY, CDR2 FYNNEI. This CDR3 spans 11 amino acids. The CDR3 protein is CASTGTGKLFF. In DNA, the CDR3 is TGTGCCAGCACCGGCACGGGAAAACTGTTTTTT. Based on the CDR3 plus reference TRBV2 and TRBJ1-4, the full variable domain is EPEVTQTPSHQVTQMGQEVILRCVPISNHLYFYWYRQILGQKVEFLVSFYNNEISEKSEIFDDQFSVERPDGSNFTLKIRSTKLEDSAMYFCASTGTGKLFFGSGTQLSVL.

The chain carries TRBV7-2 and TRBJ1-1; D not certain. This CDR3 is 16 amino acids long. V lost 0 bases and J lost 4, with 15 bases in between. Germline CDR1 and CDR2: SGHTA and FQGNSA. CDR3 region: CASSLARHAGSTEAFF. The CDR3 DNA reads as TGTGCCAGCAGCTTAGCCAGACACGCAGGTAGCACTGAAGCTTTCTTT. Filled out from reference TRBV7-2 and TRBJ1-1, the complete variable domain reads GAGVSQSPSNKVTEKGKDVELRCDPISGHTALYWYRQSLGQGLEFLIYFQGNSAPDKSGLPSDRFSAERTGGSVSTLTIQRTQQEDSAVYLCASSLARHAGSTEAFFGQGTRLTVV.

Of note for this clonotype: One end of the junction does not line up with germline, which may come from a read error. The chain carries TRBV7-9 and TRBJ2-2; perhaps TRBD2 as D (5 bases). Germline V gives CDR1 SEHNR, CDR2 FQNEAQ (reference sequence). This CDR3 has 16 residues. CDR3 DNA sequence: TGTGCCAGCAGCTTGGTTGAGGGCTTGTACACCAGGGAGCTGTTTTTT. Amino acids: CASSLVEGLYTRELFF. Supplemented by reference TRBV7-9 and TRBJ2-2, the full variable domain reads DTGVSQNPRHKITKRGQNVTFRCDPISEHNRLYWYRQTLGQGPEFLTYFQNEAQLEKSRLLSDRFSAERPKGSFSTLEIQRTEQGDSAMYLCASSLVEGLYTRELFFGEGSRLTVL.

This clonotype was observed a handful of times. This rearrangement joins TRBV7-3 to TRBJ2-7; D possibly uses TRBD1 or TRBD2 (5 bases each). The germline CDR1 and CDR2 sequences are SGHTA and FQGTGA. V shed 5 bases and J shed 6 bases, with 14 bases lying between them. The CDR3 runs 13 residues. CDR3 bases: TGTGCCAGCAGCCAATTGAGGGGTGGCGAGCAGTACTTC. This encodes CASSQLRGGEQYF.

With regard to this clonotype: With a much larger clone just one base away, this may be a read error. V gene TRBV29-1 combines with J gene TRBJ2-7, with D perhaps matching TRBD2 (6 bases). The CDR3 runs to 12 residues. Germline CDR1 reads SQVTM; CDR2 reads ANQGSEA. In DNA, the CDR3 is TGCAGCGTTGACCCCGCGTCGGGGGAGCAGTGCTTC. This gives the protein CSVDPASGEQCF.

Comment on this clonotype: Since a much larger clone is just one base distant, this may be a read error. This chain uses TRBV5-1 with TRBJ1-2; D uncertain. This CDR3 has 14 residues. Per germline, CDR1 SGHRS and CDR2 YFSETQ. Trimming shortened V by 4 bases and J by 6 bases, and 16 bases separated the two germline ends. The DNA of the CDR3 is TGCGCCAGCAGCGACCCAACAGAGAACCATGGCTACACCTTC. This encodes CASSDPTENHGYTF. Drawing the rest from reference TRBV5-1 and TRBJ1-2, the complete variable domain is KAGVTQTPRYLIKTRGQQVTLSCSPISGHRSVSWYQQTPGQGLQFLFEYFSETQRNKGNFPGRFSGRQFSNSRSEMNVSTLELGDSALYLCASSDPTENHGYTFGSGTRLTVV.

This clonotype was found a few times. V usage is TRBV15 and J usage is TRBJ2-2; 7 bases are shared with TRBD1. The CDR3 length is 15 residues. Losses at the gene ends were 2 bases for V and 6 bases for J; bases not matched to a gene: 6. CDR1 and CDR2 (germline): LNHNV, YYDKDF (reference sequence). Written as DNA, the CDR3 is TGTGCCACCAGCAGAATAGTAACAGGGGCCGGGGAGCTGTTTTTT. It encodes CATSRIVTGAGELFF.

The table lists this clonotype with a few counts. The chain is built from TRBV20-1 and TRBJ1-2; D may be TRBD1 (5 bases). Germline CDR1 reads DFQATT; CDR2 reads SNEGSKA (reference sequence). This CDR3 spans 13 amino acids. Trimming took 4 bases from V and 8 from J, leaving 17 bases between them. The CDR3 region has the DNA TGCAGTGCTACCAAGCCAGGGTCGTACGGCTACACCTTC. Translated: CSATKPGSYGYTF.

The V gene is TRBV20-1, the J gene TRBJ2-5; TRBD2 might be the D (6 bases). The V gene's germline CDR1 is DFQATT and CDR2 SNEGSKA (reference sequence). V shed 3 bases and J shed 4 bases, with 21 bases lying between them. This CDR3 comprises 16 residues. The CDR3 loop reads CSARAGRMAIIETQYF. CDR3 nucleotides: TGCAGTGCTAGGGCAGGGAGGATGGCTATTATAGAGACCCAGTACTTC.

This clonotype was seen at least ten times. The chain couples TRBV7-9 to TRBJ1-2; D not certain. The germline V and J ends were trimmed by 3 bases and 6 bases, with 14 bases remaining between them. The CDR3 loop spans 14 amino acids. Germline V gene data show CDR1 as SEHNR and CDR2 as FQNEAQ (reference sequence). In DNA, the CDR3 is TGTGCCAGCAGCTTCATGGGCGGGGAAGATGGCTACACCTTC. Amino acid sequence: CASSFMGGEDGYTF.

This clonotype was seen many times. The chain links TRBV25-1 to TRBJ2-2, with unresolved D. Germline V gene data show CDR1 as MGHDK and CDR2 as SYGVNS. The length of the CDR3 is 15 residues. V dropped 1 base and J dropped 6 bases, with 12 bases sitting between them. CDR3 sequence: CASSESLGSSGELFF. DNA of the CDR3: TGTGCCAGCAGTGAATCGCTAGGTTCGTCCGGGGAGCTGTTTTTT.

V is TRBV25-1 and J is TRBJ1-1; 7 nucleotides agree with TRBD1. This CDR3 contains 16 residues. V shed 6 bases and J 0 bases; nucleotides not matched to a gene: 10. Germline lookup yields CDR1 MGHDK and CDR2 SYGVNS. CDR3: CASRPTGVGMNTEAFF. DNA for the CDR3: TGTGCCAGCAGGCCCACAGGGGTTGGCATGAACACTGAAGCTTTCTTT.

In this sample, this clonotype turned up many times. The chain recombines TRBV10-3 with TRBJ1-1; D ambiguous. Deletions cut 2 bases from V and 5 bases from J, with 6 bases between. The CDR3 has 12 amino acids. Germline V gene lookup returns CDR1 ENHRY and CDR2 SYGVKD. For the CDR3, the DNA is TGTGCCATCAGTGAGGAACAGACTGAAGCTTTCTTT. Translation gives CAISEEQTEAFF.

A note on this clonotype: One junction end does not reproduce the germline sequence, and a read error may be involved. CDR3 amino acids: CVSTRTGKNTEAFF. CDR3 DNA sequence: TGTGTCAGCACCAGGACAGGGAAGAACACTGAAGCTTTCTTT. The J gene is TRBJ1-1, the V gene TRBV6-1; TRBD1 matches at 8 bases. Looked up from germline, CDR1 is MNHNS and CDR2 is SASEGT. The CDR3 is 14 residues long.

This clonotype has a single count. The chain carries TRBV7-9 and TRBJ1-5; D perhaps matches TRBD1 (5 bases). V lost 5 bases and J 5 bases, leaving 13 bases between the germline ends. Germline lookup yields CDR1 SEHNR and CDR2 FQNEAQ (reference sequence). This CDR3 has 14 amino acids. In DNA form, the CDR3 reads TGTGCCAGCAGCCGTGGGACGGTCGATCAGCCCCAGCATTTT. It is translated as CASSRGTVDQPQHF.

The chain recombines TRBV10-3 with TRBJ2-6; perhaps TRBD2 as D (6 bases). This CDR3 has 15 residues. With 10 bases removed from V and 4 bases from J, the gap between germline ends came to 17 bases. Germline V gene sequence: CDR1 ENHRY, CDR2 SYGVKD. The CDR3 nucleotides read TGTGCCAGCAATTCGGAGGGGCACGGGGCCAACGTCCTGACTTTC. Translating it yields CASNSEGHGANVLTF.